A selection of T cell receptor beta chains follows, all from one sample in a study of spatial heterogeneity in lung cancer. TCRdb ran MiXCR on the 5' RACE reads and lists one entry per CDR3 protein. The sample shows 12,000 or so distinct CDR3 sequences, roughly 15% of them seen only once. The specimen was lung tumor tissue, collected at surgery. Source of these receptors: a male donor with early-stage non-small cell lung cancer. The conserved cysteine and the conserved F or W are not part of the CDR3 here. Each record gives: V gene, CDR3 protein.

v_gene: TRBV7-3
CDR3aa: ASSPHSGTGGSETQY

v_gene: TRBV28
CDR3aa: ASSRYDEQY

v_gene: TRBV3-1
CDR3aa: ASSPRRVNTGELF

v_gene: TRBV20-1
CDR3aa: SARAYGQHNEKLF

v_gene: TRBV9
CDR3aa: ASSARLGEAYEQY

v_gene: TRBV3-1
CDR3aa: ASSQARDRDYNEQF

v_gene: TRBV28
CDR3aa: ASSLDRGNQPQH

v_gene: TRBV7-8
CDR3aa: ASSLGTDTQY

v_gene: TRBV6-2/TRBV6-3
CDR3aa: ASSSMDSFGNEQF

v_gene: TRBV6-2/TRBV6-3
CDR3aa: ASSYSTSYNEQF

v_gene: TRBV29-1
CDR3aa: SAGTSGNEQF

v_gene: TRBV5-5
CDR3aa: ASSLGPRGQF

v_gene: TRBV7-2
CDR3aa: ASSLATERQETQY

v_gene: TRBV29-1
CDR3aa: SLEGGSTDTQY

v_gene: TRBV28
CDR3aa: ASSSTNTDTQY